This TCR beta chain is from a study of cytomegalovirus exposure and HLA in healthy donors. General study points: The availability of immune exposure information extended only to CMV serostatus. In a later analysis, DRB1 alleles had the most associated TCRs; HLA-C alleles the fewest. In an earlier analysis, about 87% or about 30%: the productive usage of most TCR beta V segments.

Primers included in the PCR were 60 Vbeta and 13 Jbeta primers. Sequencing used immunoSEQ multiplex PCR; TCRdb keeps in-frame clones, though not all of them. The sample has a few hundred thousand clones; 65% to 85% are singletons. With regard to this clone: The antigen is unknown.

V lost 11 bases, J lost 0 bases, and 10 bases lay in between. The CDR3 extends over 12 amino acids. CDR1 is LNHDA and CDR2 is SQIVND in the germline V gene (reference sequence). The receptor was isolated from a woman under 40 in good health and CMV-seronegative. V usage is TRBV19 and J usage is TRBJ1-2; D perhaps matches TRBD1 (6 bases). The sample comprised PBMCs. The CDR3 reads CAGGHTNYGYTF. The CDR3 region has the DNA TGTGCCGGGGGACACACTAACTATGGCTACACCTTC. The whole variable domain, filled in from reference TRBV19 and TRBJ1-2, reads DGGITQSPKYLFRKEGQNVTLSCEQNLNHDAMYWYRQDPGQGLRLIYYSQIVNDFQKGDIAEGYSVSREKKESFPLTVTSAQKNPTAFYLCAGGHTNYGYTFGSGTRLTVV.